The clone carrying this TCR beta chain was observed a few times. The record originates from a study of blood T cells in healthy people across ages. With 2 bases clipped from V and 4 bases from J, the junction kept 7 bases outside the gene matches. Germline CDR1 and CDR2: DFQATT and SNEGSKA (reference sequence). The CDR3 contains 14 residues. Alongside a J-beta primer mix, a sample-barcoded 5' primer served in a second PCR lasting about 6 to 12 cycles. Every cDNA molecule bore a tag from a template-switch adaptor containing 12 random nucleotides. A single record per CDR3 protein comes from TCRdb applying MiXCR to the 5' RACE reads. The sample comprises over 600,000 distinct CDR3 sequences, around three fifths of which are singletons, and roughly 26% rests with the top ten.

Specimen: blood. J is TRBJ2-7 and V is TRBV20-1, with TRBD1 matching 8 bases. This clonotype originated in a man aged 40-49 years in good health. Here the CDR3 DNA reads TGCAGTGCTAGATCCGGACAGGGACGTTACGAGCAGTACTTC. Translation gives CSARSGQGRYEQYF.